One sample yielded the 27 T cell receptor beta chains listed below, sequenced in a study of blood T cell repertoires in COVID-19. The data were produced by immunoSEQ multiplex PCR, yet TCRdb's version contains in-frame clones alone and is incomplete. Of approximately 63,000 clones listed, approximately 90% are singletons. The sample was peripheral blood. The receptors derive from a woman older than 75 with acute or convalescent COVID-19.

The chain has TRBV18 and TRBJ2-3; D may be TRBD2 (5 bases). V dropped 4 bases and J dropped 5 bases, with 13 bases sitting between them. Germline values: CDR1 KGHSH, CDR2 LQKENI. This CDR3 spans 14 amino acids. CDR3 sequence: CASSLSSRGDTQYF. The CDR3 coding sequence is TGTGCCAGCTCACTATCTTCCCGGGGAGATACGCAGTATTTT. Filled out from reference TRBV18 and TRBJ2-3, the complete variable domain reads NAGVMQNPRHLVRRRGQEARLRCSPMKGHSHVYWYRQLPEEGLKFMVYLQKENIIDESGMPKERFSAEFPKEGPSILRIQQVVRGDSAAYFCASSLSSRGDTQYFGPGTRLTVL.

The rearrangement joins TRBV7-2 to TRBJ1-1; no reliable D call. This CDR3 comprises 14 residues. Trimming cost V 4 bases and J 2 bases, with 11 bases left between them. CDR1 is SGHTA and CDR2 is FQGNSA in the germline V gene. As DNA, the CDR3 is TGTGCCAGCAGCTCCGCGGCCGTTAACACTGAAGCTTTCTTT. Translation gives CASSSAAVNTEAFF. Combining the CDR3 with reference TRBV7-2 and TRBJ1-1 gives the whole variable domain GAGVSQSPSNKVTEKGKDVELRCDPISGHTALYWYRQSLGQGLEFLIYFQGNSAPDKSGLPSDRFSAERTGGSVSTLTIQRTQQEDSAVYLCASSSAAVNTEAFFGQGTRLTVV.

The CDR3 protein is CASSFSTNTEAFF. The CDR3, as DNA: TGTGCCAGCAGCTTTTCGACTAACACTGAAGCTTTCTTT. The V call is TRBV5-5, the J call TRBJ1-1; D is unclear. The germline V gene encodes CDR1 SGHKS and CDR2 YYEKEE (reference sequence). Trimming shortened V by 2 bases and J by 2 bases, and 7 bases separated the two germline ends. This CDR3 is 13 amino acids long.

The chain couples TRBV19 to TRBJ1-4, with a possible D match to TRBD1 (5 bases). CDR3 length: 15 residues. Germline-derived CDR1 and CDR2 are LNHDA and SQIVND (reference sequence). V lost 2 bases, J lost 3 bases, and 10 bases lay in between. CDR3 DNA sequence: TGTGCCAGTAGTATACGACAGAGCCCTAATGAAAAACTGTTTTTT. Protein: CASSIRQSPNEKLFF.

The sample holds a few counts of this clone. The chain recombines TRBV30 with TRBJ1-2; no definite D call. CDR1 GTSNPN and CDR2 SVGIG come from the germline V gene (reference sequence). This CDR3 contains 12 residues. The germline V and J ends were trimmed by 2 bases and 8 bases, with 12 bases remaining between them. The CDR3 DNA reads as TGTGCCTGGAGTCCCGCGGGGAGAGGCTACACCTTC. It translates to CAWSPAGRGYTF.

V usage is TRBV12-3 or TRBV12-4 and J usage is TRBJ2-1, with 7 bases fitting TRBD2. The CDR3 consists of 13 residues. The junction had 3 bases not matched to a gene; V was cut back by 1 base and J by 9 bases. CDR3 protein: CASSLGEGVEQFF. DNA for the CDR3: TGTGCCAGCAGTTTAGGGGAGGGTGTTGAGCAGTTCTTC.

The chain couples TRBV19 to TRBJ2-7; 8 bases are shared with TRBD2. This CDR3 is 14 amino acids long. V lost 3 bases and J lost 2; bases outside the gene matches: 3. CDR1 is LNHDA and CDR2 is SQIVND in the germline V gene (reference sequence). CDR3 DNA: TGTGCCAGTAGTATCGGGAGGGCGACCTACGAGCAGTACTTC. It encodes CASSIGRATYEQYF.

V is TRBV30 and J is TRBJ1-6; tentative D call: TRBD1 (6 bases). Trimming cost V 2 bases and J 0 bases, with 17 bases left between them. This CDR3 has 18 residues. In germline, CDR1 is GTSNPN, CDR2 SVGIG (reference sequence). In nucleotides, the CDR3 is TGTGCCTGGAGTCCGGGACATCTCAGGAGCTCCTATAATTCACCCCTCCACTTT. Encoded protein: CAWSPGHLRSSYNSPLHF.

The V call is TRBV30, the J call TRBJ1-2; D uncertain. Germline values: CDR1 GTSNPN, CDR2 SVGIG (reference sequence). Trimming removed 2 bases at V and 5 bases at J, with 6 bases between. There are 11 residues in the CDR3. The CDR3 DNA reads TGTGCCTGGAGTCGTTTGTATGGCTACACCTTC. Protein sequence: CAWSRLYGYTF.

The chain uses TRBV5-1 and TRBJ1-2, with a tentative D call TRBD1 (6 bases). V was trimmed by 4 bases and J by 7 bases, leaving 23 bases between them. Germline V gives CDR1 SGHRS, CDR2 YFSETQ. The CDR3 extends over 16 amino acids. This CDR3 reads CASSERTTAGEGGYTF. The CDR3 DNA sequence: TGCGCCAGCAGCGAAAGGACGACGGCAGGGGAGGGTGGCTACACCTTC.

V usage is TRBV30 and J usage is TRBJ1-2, with D possibly being TRBD1 (5 bases). V lost 7 bases, J lost 2 bases, and 14 bases lay in between. Germline loops: CDR1 GTSNPN, CDR2 SVGIG (reference sequence). This CDR3 has 13 residues. This chain's CDR3 is CASRRGGNYGYTF. The DNA of the CDR3 is TGTGCCTCTCGACGTGGGGGGAACTATGGCTACACCTTC.

This clone was detected a few times. V is TRBV19 and J is TRBJ1-2; D not certain. The CDR3 is 15 amino acids. V was cut by 8 bases and J by 4 bases, with 20 bases left in between. Germline-derived CDR1 and CDR2 are LNHDA and SQIVND (reference sequence). Here the CDR3 DNA reads TGTGCCAGTGGCCTGGTTGGAAGGAGTATCTATGGCTACACCTTC. Its protein product is CASGLVGRSIYGYTF.

The J gene is TRBJ1-6, the V gene TRBV27; 9 bases line up with TRBD1. Unmatched junction bases numbered 8, after V lost 4 bases and J lost 10 bases. The germline CDR1 and CDR2 sequences are MNHEY and SMNVEV (reference sequence). There are 15 residues in the CDR3. CDR3 sequence (DNA): TGTGCCAGCAGTTCCGCGGACAGGGGACGGTCACCCCTCCACTTT. This codes for CASSSADRGRSPLHF.

The V call is TRBV5-1, the J call TRBJ2-3; the D is unclear. Deletions cut 0 bases from V and 2 bases from J, with 7 bases between. CDR1 SGHRS and CDR2 YFSETQ come from the germline V gene. The CDR3 contains 14 residues. CDR3 nucleotide sequence: TGCGCCAGCAGCTTGGGTTCCATCACAGATACGCAGTATTTT. This gives the protein CASSLGSITDTQYF.

The V call is TRBV29-1, the J call TRBJ2-7, with 10 positions matching TRBD1. J lost 2 bases, V lost 6 bases, and 4 bases had no gene match. CDR1 is SQVTM, CDR2 ANQGSEA, per germline. The CDR3 covers 13 residues. This CDR3 reads CSVAGTGAYEQYF. The CDR3 DNA reads TGCAGCGTAGCCGGGACAGGGGCCTACGAGCAGTACTTC.

The chain links TRBV3-1 (or the pseudogene TRBV3-2) to TRBJ2-2; 8 bases agree with TRBD2. The V gene end was trimmed by 4 bases and the J gene end by 1 base; junction bases not matched to a gene: 11. CDR1 and CDR2 from the germline V gene are LGHDT and YNNKEL (reference sequence). The CDR3 spans 18 residues. The CDR3 reads CASSPNLGRGVNTGELFF. The CDR3 bases are TGTGCCAGCAGCCCTAACCTTGGGCGGGGGGTGAACACCGGGGAGCTGTTTTTT.

The chain recombines TRBV9 with TRBJ2-2; 8 nucleotides line up with TRBD1. Trimming removed 2 bases from V and 6 bases from J; junction bases left unmatched: 3. Germline V lookup: CDR1 SGDLS, CDR2 YYNGEE. This CDR3 is built from 14 residues. The CDR3 region has the DNA TGTGCCAGCAGCGTGACAGGGGTACCCGGGGAGCTGTTTTTT. Protein product: CASSVTGVPGELFF.

The chain uses TRBV2 and TRBJ2-7, with D possibly matching TRBD2 (6 bases). Trimming cost V 6 bases and J 5 bases, with 14 bases left between them. This CDR3 spans 13 amino acids. The V gene's germline CDR1 is SNHLY and CDR2 FYNNEI. The CDR3 bases are TGTGCCAGCAGCCGCGGGATGGGGAACGAGCAGTACTTC. Translated: CASSRGMGNEQYF.

The chain couples TRBV3-1 (or the pseudogene TRBV3-2) to TRBJ2-4; D may be TRBD1 or TRBD2 (6 bases each). CDR3 length equals 15 residues. Germline V gene data show CDR1 as LGHDT and CDR2 as YNNKEL (reference sequence). The V and J ends lost 5 bases and 0 bases respectively, with 11 bases between them. The CDR3 spells CASSEGGLAKNIQYF. CDR3 nucleotide sequence: TGTGCCAGCAGCGAAGGGGGGCTAGCCAAAAACATTCAGTACTTC.

This chain joins TRBV5-8 and TRBJ2-3; D gene unclear. Trimming took 3 bases from V and 6 from J, leaving 8 bases between them. CDR1 SGHTS and CDR2 YDEGEE come from the germline V gene. The CDR3 length is 12 residues. The chain's CDR3 is CASSSLRDTQYF. The CDR3 DNA reads as TGTGCCAGCAGCTCCCTCCGGGATACGCAGTATTTT.

V and J are TRBV24-1 and TRBJ2-6, with 7 bases that match TRBD2. After removal of 3 bases from V and 3 bases from J, the junction contained 16 bases not matched to a gene. Germline-derived CDR1 and CDR2 are KGHDR and SFDVKD. The CDR3 consists of 20 residues. DNA for the CDR3: TGTGCCACCAGTGATCCCCCCGGTGGCGCGGGAGATGGTGGGGCCAACGTCCTGACTTTC. Translation gives CATSDPPGGAGDGGANVLTF.

The CDR3 region has the DNA TGTGCCAGCAGTATACCGACAGGGAACACTGAAGCTTTCTTT. It encodes CASSIPTGNTEAFF. The chain is built from TRBV6-6 and TRBJ1-1, with D perhaps TRBD1 (6 bases). Trimming removed 5 bases from V and 1 base from J, with 11 bases in between. Germline values: CDR1 MNHNY, CDR2 SVGAGI (reference sequence). The CDR3 loop spans 14 amino acids.

The rearrangement joins TRBV6-1 to TRBJ1-4; perhaps TRBD1 as D (6 bases). Deletions cut 6 bases from V and 0 bases from J, with 8 bases between. The CDR3 is 14 amino acids. CDR1 is MNHNS and CDR2 is SASEGT in the germline V gene. CDR3 bases: TGTGCCAGCAGAAACAGGGCAACTAATGAAAAACTGTTTTTT. Translated: CASRNRATNEKLFF.

The chain recombines TRBV27 with TRBJ1-5; 7 bases agree with TRBD1. CDR3 length: 15 residues. The V segment lost 6 bases and the J segment 1 base; nucleotides outside the gene matches: 6. The germline V gene encodes CDR1 MNHEY and CDR2 SMNVEV (reference sequence). The CDR3, as DNA: TGTGCCAGCAGCCAACAGGGGACAAGCAATCAGCCCCAGCATTTT. Its protein product is CASSQQGTSNQPQHF.

V gene TRBV9 combines with J gene TRBJ2-7; the D gene is possibly TRBD1 (6 bases). Germline V gene data show CDR1 as SGDLS and CDR2 as YYNGEE. The CDR3 has 14 amino acids. V lost 2 bases and J lost 6, with 15 bases in between. The CDR3, as DNA: TGTGCCAGCAGCGTCATTGATACAGGGTCCGAGCAGTACTTC. This codes for CASSVIDTGSEQYF.

The V call is TRBV11-3, the J call TRBJ2-7; D is unclear. The CDR3 has 13 amino acids. Deletions cut 5 bases from V and 0 bases from J, with 8 bases between. Germline V lookup: CDR1 SGHNT, CDR2 YENEEA. The chain's CDR3 is CASSLGSSYEQYF. CDR3 in DNA: TGTGCCAGCAGCCTCGGGTCCTCCTACGAGCAGTACTTC.

V usage is TRBV11-3 and J usage is TRBJ2-7, with a possible D match to TRBD1 (6 bases). V shed 5 bases and J shed 0 bases, with 8 bases lying between them. Germline lookup yields CDR1 SGHNT and CDR2 YENEEA. The CDR3 length is 13 residues. The CDR3 DNA sequence: TGTGCCAGCAGCAGACAGGACTCCTACGAGCAGTACTTC. The encoded protein is CASSRQDSYEQYF.